The 24 T cell receptor beta chains in this list originate from one sample, sequenced in a study of shared clonotypes between healthy human individuals. Naive CD8 populations comprised CD45RO-negative cells positively selected for CCR7, excluding terminally differentiated effector memory CD45RA+ cells. Clones were sequenced by immunoSEQ multiplex PCR, and TCRdb holds only the in-frame ones, with some missing. The table lists about 2.2 million clones, around 95% of them singletons, with 1.5% to 2% in the top ten. The sample consisted of naive CD8+ T cells from PBMCs. The receptors here all came from a man aged 18 to 29 in good health. Some clones in this sample may be carry-over from other donors' samples.

Turning to this clone: This same CDR3 is encoded by further DNA sequences in the sample. CDR3: CASSLWDRGEKLFF. The CDR3 coding sequence is TGTGCCAGCAGTTTATGGGACCGGGGTGAAAAACTGTTTTTT. The J gene is TRBJ1-4, the V gene TRBV28; D not certain. The germline V gene encodes CDR1 MDHEN and CDR2 SYDVKM. The V gene lost 0 bases and the J gene lost 7 bases, with 9 bases spanning the gap. The length of the CDR3 is 14 residues.

V usage is TRBV6-4 and J usage is TRBJ1-2, with 10 bases identical to TRBD1. This CDR3 contains 13 residues. CDR1 is MRHNA and CDR2 is SNTAGT in the germline V gene. Written as DNA, the CDR3 is TGTGCACTACCGGACAGGGGGGATGAGGGCTACACCTTC. Translation gives CALPDRGDEGYTF.

The genes are TRBV27 and TRBJ2-4, with 7 bases that match TRBD1. J gave up 2 bases and V 2 bases, and 18 bases lay outside the gene matches. Germline loops: CDR1 MNHEY, CDR2 SMNVEV (reference sequence). The CDR3 spans 20 residues. The CDR3 protein is CASSLRGRRSGGMSKNIQYF. Written as DNA, the CDR3 is TGTGCCAGCAGTTTAAGAGGTCGGCGGTCAGGGGGTATGTCCAAAAACATTCAGTACTTC.

The V and J genes are TRBV6-5 and TRBJ2-7, with TRBD2 as a possible D gene (6 bases). V dropped 6 bases and J dropped 6 bases, with 12 bases sitting between them. The length of the CDR3 is 12 residues. CDR1 and CDR2 (germline): MNHEY, SVGAGI. DNA of the CDR3: TGTGCCAGCAGCGGGGGAAAGGGCGAGCAGTACTTC. This codes for CASSGGKGEQYF.

This chain joins TRBV7-9 and TRBJ2-1; perhaps TRBD1 as D (6 bases). V dropped 5 bases and J dropped 5 bases, with 10 bases sitting between them. Germline CDR1 is SEHNR and CDR2 is FQNEAQ (reference sequence). The CDR3 totals 13 residues. The CDR3 coding sequence is TGTGCCAGCAGCCGTAACAGGGACAATGAGCAGTTCTTC. Translated: CASSRNRDNEQFF.

The V gene is TRBV7-8, the J gene TRBJ2-2, with D tentatively TRBD2 (6 bases). The V end lost 4 bases, the J end lost 6 bases, and 15 bases lay between the germline ends. CDR1 is SGHVS, CDR2 FQNEAQ, per germline. There are 15 residues in the CDR3. CDR3: CASSSYGTFPGELFF. As DNA, the CDR3 is TGTGCCAGCAGCTCCTACGGGACTTTTCCCGGGGAGCTGTTTTTT.

The chain carries TRBV12-5 and TRBJ1-5; weak D call: TRBD1 (5 bases). The CDR3 length is 16 residues. Germline CDR1 reads LGHNT; CDR2 reads FRNRAP. The germline V and J ends were trimmed by 7 bases and 0 bases, with 16 bases remaining between them. In DNA, the CDR3 is TGTGCTAGTGCCGTTTCGGGGGTTAATAGCAATCAGCCCCAGCATTTT. This gives the protein CASAVSGVNSNQPQHF.

The rearrangement joins TRBV6-5 to TRBJ2-1; 7 nucleotides match TRBD1. CDR1 and CDR2 (germline): MNHEY, SVGAGI. V was clipped by 7 bases and J by 8 bases; unmatched bases: 8. This CDR3 is built from 13 residues. CDR3 DNA sequence: TGTGCCAGCACGACAGGGAATCCCTATGAGCAGTTCTTC. Its translation is CASTTGNPYEQFF.

The chain has TRBV5-1 and TRBJ2-7; 7 positions match TRBD1. This CDR3 is 14 amino acids long. The germline V gene has CDR1 SGHRS and CDR2 YFSETQ. V gave up 4 bases and J gave up 2 bases; unmatched junction bases: 6. The CDR3 loop is CASSPTDRTYEQYF. The CDR3 DNA sequence: TGCGCCAGCAGCCCGACGGACAGGACCTACGAGCAGTACTTC.

V gene TRBV5-6 combines with J gene TRBJ1-2, with D possibly matching TRBD1 (6 bases). From germline, CDR1 is SGHDT and CDR2 YYEEEE. The CDR3 consists of 15 residues. With 4 bases removed from V and 4 bases from J, the gap between germline ends came to 17 bases. Here the CDR3 reads CASSARGGASYGYTF. The CDR3, as DNA: TGTGCCAGCAGCGCAAGGGGGGGCGCATCCTATGGCTACACCTTC.

The V gene is TRBV15, the J gene TRBJ2-7; the match to TRBD2 covers 10 bases. V shed 2 bases and J 2 bases; nucleotides not matched to a gene: 3. CDR3 length: 15 residues. Germline-derived CDR1 and CDR2 are LNHNV and YYDKDF (reference sequence). The CDR3 region has the DNA TGTGCCACCAGCAGACGAGCGGGAGGGGCCTACGAGCAGTACTTC. It translates to CATSRRAGGAYEQYF.

The V and J genes are TRBV15 and TRBJ1-2; D possibly corresponds to TRBD1 (5 bases). Germline V gene data show CDR1 as LNHNV and CDR2 as YYDKDF (reference sequence). The V end lost 5 bases, the J end lost 2 bases, and 12 bases lay between the germline ends. This CDR3 region has 14 residues. The CDR3 spells CATSPRQQNYGYTF. DNA for the CDR3: TGTGCCACCAGCCCAAGACAGCAGAACTATGGCTACACCTTC.

The V call is TRBV7-9, the J call TRBJ2-5; 12 bases match TRBD2. This CDR3 is 16 amino acids long. Trimming at V came to 5 bases and at J to 3 bases, leaving 7 bases not matched to a gene. From germline, CDR1 is SEHNR and CDR2 FQNEAQ (reference sequence). The CDR3 here is CASSRRTSGNEETQYF. Written as DNA, the CDR3 is TGTGCCAGCAGCCGGAGGACTAGCGGGAATGAAGAGACCCAGTACTTC.

V and J are TRBV11-2 and TRBJ2-3; D is ambiguous. This CDR3 spans 19 amino acids. Trimming removed 0 bases from V and 0 bases from J, with 19 bases in between. Per the germline V gene, CDR1 is SGHAT and CDR2 is FQNNGV. For the CDR3, the DNA is TGTGCCAGCAGCTTAGATCTTCGCATTTCAGGTCCAAGCACAGATACGCAGTATTTT. This gives the protein CASSLDLRISGPSTDTQYF.

The V call is TRBV9, the J call TRBJ2-1; no firm D call. The CDR3 runs to 12 residues. CDR1 is SGDLS and CDR2 is YYNGEE in the germline V gene. V lost 3 bases and J 5 bases, leaving 6 bases between the germline ends. The CDR3 region is CASSEWDNEQFF. The CDR3, as DNA: TGTGCCAGCAGCGAGTGGGACAATGAGCAGTTCTTC.

The rearrangement links TRBV5-4 to TRBJ2-1, with TRBD2 matching over 7 bases. Germline trimming cut 4 bases from V and 2 bases from J; bases unmatched to any gene: 3. Germline CDR1 SGHNT, CDR2 YYREEE (reference sequence). This CDR3 region has 14 residues. The CDR3 region is CASSPRGAYNEQFF. The CDR3 nucleotides are TGTGCCAGCAGCCCCCGGGGGGCCTACAATGAGCAGTTCTTC.

The chain combines TRBV6-5 with TRBJ2-1, with unresolved D. This CDR3 region has 14 residues. CDR1 and CDR2 from the germline V gene are MNHEY and SVGAGI. V lost 2 bases to trimming and J lost 8 bases, with 13 bases between them. The CDR3 protein is CASSYGQDRDEQFF. The CDR3 nucleotides read TGTGCCAGCAGTTACGGTCAGGATCGGGATGAGCAGTTCTTC.

V usage is TRBV7-9 and J usage is TRBJ2-1; TRBD1 might be the D (5 bases). CDR1 and CDR2 from the germline V gene are SEHNR and FQNEAQ (reference sequence). The CDR3 extends over 14 amino acids. V shed 1 base and J shed 7 bases, with 11 bases lying between them. The CDR3 spells CASSLEGLVNEQFF. The DNA for the CDR3 is TGTGCCAGCAGCTTAGAGGGGCTAGTAAATGAGCAGTTCTTC.

The rearrangement joins TRBV7-8 to TRBJ1-2; 7 nucleotides align to TRBD1. With 5 bases clipped from V and 3 bases from J, the junction kept 12 bases outside the gene matches. Germline V lookup: CDR1 SGHVS, CDR2 FQNEAQ. This CDR3 is 16 amino acids long. Here the CDR3 reads CASSHVGNRGYYGYTF. The CDR3 DNA reads TGTGCCAGCAGCCACGTTGGTAACAGGGGATACTATGGCTACACCTTC.

The J gene is TRBJ2-1, the V gene TRBV28; D is perhaps TRBD2 (6 bases). The CDR3 spans 16 residues. The ends were cut back, 1 base at V and 7 bases at J, with 17 bases in the middle. Germline lookup yields CDR1 MDHEN and CDR2 SYDVKM. CDR3 coding DNA: TGTGCCAGCAGTTTATCTGGGGCGGGAACTGAGAATGAGCAGTTCTTC. Protein: CASSLSGAGTENEQFF. The whole variable domain, filled in from reference TRBV28 and TRBJ2-1, reads DVKVTQSSRYLVKRTGEKVFLECVQDMDHENMFWYRQDPGLGLRLIYFSYDVKMKEKGDIPEGYSVSREKKERFSLILESASTNQTSMYLCASSLSGAGTENEQFFGPGTRLTVL.

A single count supports this clone. The chain is built from TRBV10-3 and TRBJ1-2; 8 positions match TRBD1. The length of the CDR3 is 17 residues. J lost 2 bases, V lost 5 bases, and 13 bases had no gene match. CDR1 is ENHRY and CDR2 is SYGVKD in the germline V gene. CDR3 region: CAISLPGGGRGNYGYTF. The CDR3 bases are TGTGCCATCAGTTTACCAGGGGGCGGGCGAGGAAACTATGGCTACACCTTC.

The chain couples TRBV27 to TRBJ1-1, with unresolved D. V was trimmed by 0 bases and J by 4 bases, leaving 15 bases between them. Germline V gives CDR1 MNHEY, CDR2 SMNVEV (reference sequence). The CDR3 consists of 16 residues. The CDR3 here is CASSLSLIWGITEAFF. The CDR3 DNA reads TGTGCCAGCAGTTTATCGCTGATCTGGGGTATCACTGAAGCTTTCTTT.

This clone showed up just once. The chain is built from TRBV2 and TRBJ2-3, with D possibly TRBD1 on 6 matching bases. The CDR3 spans 15 residues. V gave up 6 bases and J gave up 0 bases, with 13 bases separating them. CDR1 SNHLY and CDR2 FYNNEI come from the germline V gene. CDR3 sequence reads: CASRRTDTSTDTQYF. The CDR3 DNA sequence: TGTGCCAGCAGACGGACAGATACTAGCACAGATACGCAGTATTTT.

V usage is TRBV9 and J usage is TRBJ2-1, with D possibly being TRBD2 (7 bases). Per the germline V gene, CDR1 is SGDLS and CDR2 is YYNGEE. This CDR3 spans 19 amino acids. The V end was cut by 0 bases, the J end by 3 bases, with 22 bases between. The CDR3 reads CASSVVGGGPSKGYNEQFF. The CDR3 nucleotides are TGTGCCAGCAGCGTAGTTGGCGGGGGCCCAAGTAAAGGCTACAATGAGCAGTTCTTC.